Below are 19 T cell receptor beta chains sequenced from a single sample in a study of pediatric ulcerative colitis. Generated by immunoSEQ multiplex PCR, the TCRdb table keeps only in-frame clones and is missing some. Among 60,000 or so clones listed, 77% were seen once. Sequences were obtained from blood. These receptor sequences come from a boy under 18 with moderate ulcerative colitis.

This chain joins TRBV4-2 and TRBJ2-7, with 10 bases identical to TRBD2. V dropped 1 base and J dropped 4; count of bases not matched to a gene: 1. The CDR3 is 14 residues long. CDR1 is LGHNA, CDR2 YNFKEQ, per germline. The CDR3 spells CASSQASGSYEQYF. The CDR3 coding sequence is TGTGCCAGCAGCCAAGCTAGCGGGAGTTACGAGCAGTACTTC.

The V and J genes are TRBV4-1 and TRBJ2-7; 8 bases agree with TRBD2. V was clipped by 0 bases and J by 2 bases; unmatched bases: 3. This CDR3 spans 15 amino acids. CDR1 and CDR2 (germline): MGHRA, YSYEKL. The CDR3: CASSQEGTRAYEQYF. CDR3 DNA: TGCGCCAGCAGCCAAGAGGGGACTAGAGCCTACGAGCAGTACTTC.

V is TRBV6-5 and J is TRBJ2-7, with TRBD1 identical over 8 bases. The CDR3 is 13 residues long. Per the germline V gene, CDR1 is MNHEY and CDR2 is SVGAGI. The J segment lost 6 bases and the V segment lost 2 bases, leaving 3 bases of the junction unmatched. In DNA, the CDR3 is TGTGCCAGCAGTTACGAGACAGGGGTCGAGCAGTACTTC. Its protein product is CASSYETGVEQYF.

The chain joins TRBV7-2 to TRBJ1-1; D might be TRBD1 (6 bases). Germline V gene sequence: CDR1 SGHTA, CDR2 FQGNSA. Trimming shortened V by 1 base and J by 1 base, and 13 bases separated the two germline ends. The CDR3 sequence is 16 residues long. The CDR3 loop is CASSLGSGVQNTEAFF. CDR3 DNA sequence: TGTGCCAGCAGCTTAGGCTCAGGGGTCCAGAACACTGAAGCTTTCTTT.

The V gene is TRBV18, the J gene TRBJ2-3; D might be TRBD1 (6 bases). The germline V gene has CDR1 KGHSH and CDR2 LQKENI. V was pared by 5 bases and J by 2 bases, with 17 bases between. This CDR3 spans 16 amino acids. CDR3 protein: CASSSQGNGYTDTQYF. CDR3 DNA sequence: TGTGCCAGCTCATCACAGGGCAATGGTTACACAGATACGCAGTATTTT.

The CDR3 spells CASSLVGSYNEQFF. The CDR3 nucleotides read TGTGCCAGCAGCTTAGTGGGTAGTTACAATGAGCAGTTCTTC. This sequence joins TRBV7-2 and TRBJ2-1; D remains unclear. The CDR3 spans 14 residues. CDR1 and CDR2 (germline): SGHTA, FQGNSA. The V end was cut by 1 base, the J end by 4 bases, with 8 bases between.

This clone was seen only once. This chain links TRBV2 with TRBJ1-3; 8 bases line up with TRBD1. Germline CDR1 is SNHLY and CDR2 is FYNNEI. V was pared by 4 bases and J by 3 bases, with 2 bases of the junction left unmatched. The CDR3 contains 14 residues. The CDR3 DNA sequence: TGTGCCAGCAGTGCAACAGGGGGTGGAAACACCATATATTTT. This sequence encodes CASSATGGGNTIYF.

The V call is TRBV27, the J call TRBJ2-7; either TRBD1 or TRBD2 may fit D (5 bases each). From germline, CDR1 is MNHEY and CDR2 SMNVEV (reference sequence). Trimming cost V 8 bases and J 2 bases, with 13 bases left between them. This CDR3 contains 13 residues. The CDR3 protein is CASARDPAYEQYF. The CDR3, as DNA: TGTGCCAGCGCAAGGGACCCTGCCTACGAGCAGTACTTC.

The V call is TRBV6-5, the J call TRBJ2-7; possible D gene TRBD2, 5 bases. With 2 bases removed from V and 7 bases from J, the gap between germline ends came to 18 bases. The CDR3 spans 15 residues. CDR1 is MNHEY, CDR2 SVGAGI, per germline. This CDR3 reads CASSYSQDQTGEQYF. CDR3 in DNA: TGTGCCAGCAGTTACAGCCAGGACCAAACGGGGGAGCAGTACTTC.

The DNA for the CDR3 is TGCGCCAGCAGCCAAGGGTCGGGACAGTCCACAGATACGCAGTATTTT. This codes for CASSQGSGQSTDTQYF. The chain combines TRBV4-3 with TRBJ2-3, with 7 positions matching TRBD1. The CDR3 totals 16 residues. V was clipped by 1 base and J by 2 bases; unmatched bases: 6. The germline gives CDR1 LGHNA, CDR2 YSLEER.

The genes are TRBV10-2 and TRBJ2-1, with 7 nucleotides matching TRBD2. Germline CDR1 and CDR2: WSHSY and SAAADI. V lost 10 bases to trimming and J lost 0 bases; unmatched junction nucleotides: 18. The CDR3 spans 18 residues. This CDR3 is CATLRPVSGAGSYNEQFF. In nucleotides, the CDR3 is TGCGCCACGCTTCGGCCGGTAAGCGGGGCGGGCTCCTACAATGAGCAGTTCTTC.

The CDR3 spells CASSLNGQGANTDTQYF. The CDR3 DNA reads TGTGCCAGCAGTCTTAACGGACAGGGGGCCAACACAGATACGCAGTATTTT. V is TRBV7-3 and J is TRBJ2-3; 11 nucleotides match TRBD1. CDR3 length: 17 residues. The germline CDR1 and CDR2 sequences are SGHTA and FQGTGA. J lost 2 bases, V lost 6 bases, and 10 bases had no gene match.

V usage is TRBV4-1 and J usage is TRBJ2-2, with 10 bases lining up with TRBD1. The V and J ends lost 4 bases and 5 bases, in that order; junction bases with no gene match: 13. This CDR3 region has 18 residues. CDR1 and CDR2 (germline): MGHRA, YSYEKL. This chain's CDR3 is CASSLTPGQGTVTGELFF. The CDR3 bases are TGCGCCAGCAGCCTGACTCCGGGACAGGGGACGGTTACCGGGGAGCTGTTTTTT.

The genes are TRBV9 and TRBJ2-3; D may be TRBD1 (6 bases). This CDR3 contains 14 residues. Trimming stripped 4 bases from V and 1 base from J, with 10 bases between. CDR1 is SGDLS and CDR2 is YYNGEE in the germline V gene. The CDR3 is CASSLRTGTDTQYF. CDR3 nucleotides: TGTGCCAGCAGCCTCCGGACAGGCACAGATACGCAGTATTTT.

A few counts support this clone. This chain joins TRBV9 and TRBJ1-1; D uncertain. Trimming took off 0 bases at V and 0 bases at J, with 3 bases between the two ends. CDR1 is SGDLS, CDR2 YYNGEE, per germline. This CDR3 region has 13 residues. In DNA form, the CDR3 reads TGTGCCAGCAGCGTAGCCCTGAACACTGAAGCTTTCTTT. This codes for CASSVALNTEAFF.

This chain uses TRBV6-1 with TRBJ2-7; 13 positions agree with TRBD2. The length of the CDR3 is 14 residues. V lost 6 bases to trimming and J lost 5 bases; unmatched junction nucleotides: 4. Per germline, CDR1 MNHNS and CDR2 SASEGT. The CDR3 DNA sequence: TGTGCCAGCAGCCGGACTAGCGGGAGCCACGAGCAGTACTTC. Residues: CASSRTSGSHEQYF.

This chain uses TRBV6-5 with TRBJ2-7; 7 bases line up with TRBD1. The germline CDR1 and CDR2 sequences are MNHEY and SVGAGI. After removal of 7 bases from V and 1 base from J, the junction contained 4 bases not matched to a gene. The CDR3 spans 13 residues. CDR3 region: CASTGTDSYEQYF. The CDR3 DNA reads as TGTGCCAGCACCGGGACAGATTCCTACGAGCAGTACTTC.

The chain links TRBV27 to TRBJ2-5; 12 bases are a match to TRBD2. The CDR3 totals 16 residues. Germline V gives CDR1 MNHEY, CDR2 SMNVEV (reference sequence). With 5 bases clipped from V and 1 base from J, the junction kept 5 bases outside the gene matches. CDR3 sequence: CASSPSTSGGQETQYF. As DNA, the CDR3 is TGTGCCAGCAGTCCCTCGACTAGCGGGGGCCAAGAGACCCAGTACTTC.

The CDR3: CASNRRQGPEAFF. For the CDR3, the DNA is TGTGCCAGCAACCGGCGACAGGGTCCTGAAGCTTTCTTT. The chain couples TRBV6-1 to TRBJ1-1, with 7 positions matching TRBD1. J lost 6 bases, V lost 7 bases, and 8 bases had no gene match. Germline V gene data show CDR1 as MNHNS and CDR2 as SASEGT. The CDR3 runs to 13 residues.